This record covers a single T cell receptor beta chain. What it binds is unknown. These data originate in a study of naive CD8 T cells in extremely preterm neonates. TCRdb's table, derived via immunoSEQ multiplex PCR, lists solely in-frame clones and lacks some. This repertoire shows about 7,300 clones, 80% to 95% found once; its top ten account for 0.4% to 0.55%. Cord blood came from elective full-term cesareans at roughly 35-41 weeks without labor or membrane rupture. Each sample had roughly 18,000–110,000 sorted naive CD8+ T cells. Study-level findings and limits: Preterm CDR3s were shorter than older groups', with fewer N additions and less trimming. Compared with all age groups, preterm neonates showed less repertoire richness. CDR3 nucleotide sharing was over 2.5% in preterm, roughly 0.39% term, around 0.03% children, about 0.01% adults.

The origin of this receptor is a newborn in good health. The sequenced sample was naive CD8+ T cells from cord blood.

The CDR3 nucleotides are TGTGCCAGCATGGTGGGCTACCCCTACAATGAGCAGTTCTTC. Amino acids: CASMVGYPYNEQFF. The chain couples TRBV27 to TRBJ2-1; D not certain. Germline V gene data show CDR1 as MNHEY and CDR2 as SMNVEV (reference sequence). V shed 7 bases and J shed 2 bases, with 12 bases lying between them. This CDR3 contains 14 residues.